The 24 T cell receptor beta chains given below trace back to one sample, sequenced in a study of early T cells in non-severe SARS-CoV-2 infection. TCRdb independently ran MiXCR on the 5' RACE reads; one entry per CDR3 protein. The sample includes 50,000 to 75,000 distinct CDR3 sequences, 7.5% to 9% seen only once; the top ten take under 15%. The sequenced sample was whole blood, obtained at baseline. The receptor source for this set is an adult who was a healthcare worker with PCR-confirmed SARS-CoV-2 infection or an uninfected control (not recorded which).

The chain employs TRBV12-3 or TRBV12-4 and TRBJ2-1, with TRBD2 matching over 11 bases. The CDR3 extends over 17 amino acids. J was trimmed by 4 bases and V by 2 bases; bases with no gene match: 7. CDR3 region: CASSLRGTSGGYNEQFF. CDR3 in DNA: TGTGCCAGCAGTTTAAGAGGAACTAGCGGGGGTTACAATGAGCAGTTCTTC.

V and J are TRBV29-1 and TRBJ1-1; weak D call: TRBD1 (5 bases). CDR1 and CDR2 (germline): SQVTM, ANQGSEA. The CDR3 has 13 residues. The germline V and J ends were trimmed by 4 bases and 1 base, with 10 bases remaining between them. For the CDR3, the DNA is TGCAGCGTTGGTCGACAGTCGAACACTGAAGCTTTCTTT. Amino acids: CSVGRQSNTEAFF.

This sequence joins TRBV30 and TRBJ2-7; D is perhaps TRBD1 or TRBD2 (5 bases each). Trimming removed 0 bases at V and 7 bases at J, with 13 bases between. This CDR3 region has 13 residues. The germline V gene has CDR1 GTSNPN and CDR2 SVGIG (reference sequence). Here the CDR3 reads CAWSVYRPGEQYF. CDR3 coding DNA: TGTGCCTGGAGTGTTTACAGGCCGGGGGAGCAGTACTTC.

This clonotype was seen ten or more times. The chain employs TRBV2 and TRBJ1-1; D not resolved. Germline V gives CDR1 SNHLY, CDR2 FYNNEI. This CDR3 is 10 amino acids long. The V gene lost 8 bases and the J gene lost 1 base, with 2 bases spanning the gap. CDR3 sequence (DNA): TGTGCCAGCCAGAACACTGAAGCTTTCTTT. Residues: CASQNTEAFF.

This chain joins TRBV10-3 and TRBJ1-5; 9 positions match TRBD1. V shed 8 bases, J shed 4 bases, and the junction held 0 bases outside the gene matches. CDR3 length: 12 amino acids. CDR1 is ENHRY, CDR2 SYGVKD, per germline. CDR3 amino acids: CAIGTGNQPQHF. DNA of the CDR3: TGTGCCATCGGGACAGGGAATCAGCCCCAGCATTTT.

This clonotype was detected a few times. V is TRBV7-9 and J is TRBJ2-1, with D hard to call. The CDR3 has 17 residues. V lost 0 bases and J lost 0, with 12 bases in between. Germline V gives CDR1 SEHNR, CDR2 FQNEAQ (reference sequence). The CDR3 sequence is CASSLARIASSYNEQFF. The DNA for the CDR3 is TGTGCCAGCAGCTTAGCTAGGATAGCCTCCTCCTACAATGAGCAGTTCTTC.

This clonotype was detected only a few times. This chain connects TRBV9 to TRBJ2-7; no clear D gene. Trimming took 0 bases from V and 2 from J, leaving 9 bases between them. Germline-derived CDR1 and CDR2 are SGDLS and YYNGEE. This CDR3 is 14 amino acids long. The CDR3 region is CASSVATQAYEQYF. CDR3 bases: TGTGCCAGCAGCGTAGCTACCCAGGCCTACGAGCAGTACTTC.

The sample holds many counts of this clonotype. The chain employs TRBV7-6 and TRBJ2-2; D ambiguous. The length of the CDR3 is 13 residues. V dropped 4 bases and J dropped 7 bases, with 10 bases sitting between them. Germline lookup yields CDR1 SGHVS and CDR2 FNYEAQ. The CDR3 nucleotides are TGTGCCAGCAGCTCTCCCATCGACGGGGAGCTGTTTTTT. This gives the protein CASSSPIDGELFF.

Only a few counts were recorded for this clonotype. The chain couples TRBV14 to TRBJ1-2, with 7 bases identical to TRBD1. Germline lookup yields CDR1 SGHDN and CDR2 FVKESK. The length of the CDR3 is 16 residues. Losses at the gene ends were 3 bases for V and 2 bases for J; bases not matched to a gene: 9. The CDR3: CASSQAPGTVNYGYTF. As DNA, the CDR3 is TGTGCCAGCAGCCAGGCCCCCGGGACAGTGAACTATGGCTACACCTTC.

This clonotype was found a few times. The V call is TRBV10-1, the J call TRBJ1-4; D is uncertain. The CDR3 length is 14 residues. The V end lost 2 bases, the J end lost 7 bases, and 11 bases lay between the germline ends. Germline CDR1 is WNHNN and CDR2 is SYGVQD (reference sequence). CDR3 coding DNA: TGCGCCAGCAGTGAGACCAGGACCCTTGAAAAACTGTTTTTT. It codes for CASSETRTLEKLFF.

This chain links TRBV7-2 with TRBJ2-7, with 14 positions matching TRBD2. The CDR3 spans 16 residues. CDR1 and CDR2 (germline): SGHTA, FQGNSA. V gave up 3 bases and J gave up 3 bases; unmatched junction bases: 4. CDR3 sequence: CASSFFGTSGGYEQYF. DNA for the CDR3: TGTGCCAGCAGCTTTTTCGGGACTAGCGGGGGCTACGAGCAGTACTTC.

CDR3 sequence reads: CASSFKTSGRAFTYEQYF. In DNA form, the CDR3 reads TGTGCCAGCAGCTTCAAAACTAGCGGGAGGGCCTTTACGTACGAGCAGTACTTC. The genes are TRBV7-9 and TRBJ2-7; 13 bases agree with TRBD2. Trimming cost V 3 bases and J 4 bases; bases outside gene matches: 12. This CDR3 is 18 amino acids long. Germline V gene data show CDR1 as SEHNR and CDR2 as FQNEAQ (reference sequence).

In its sample, this clonotype was seen many times. This chain connects TRBV18 to TRBJ2-7, with 15 bases identical to TRBD2. The ends lost 2 bases at V and 2 bases at J; junction bases unmatched: 13. The CDR3 consists of 20 residues. In germline, CDR1 is KGHSH, CDR2 LQKENI. CDR3 in amino acids: CASSPAGTPGTSGRPYEQYF. The CDR3 DNA sequence: TGTGCCAGCTCACCAGCCGGGACACCTGGGACTAGCGGGAGGCCCTACGAGCAGTACTTC.

The table lists this clonotype with a few counts. The V gene is TRBV4-2, the J gene TRBJ1-2; D ambiguous. Germline lookup yields CDR1 LGHNA and CDR2 YNFKEQ. V was clipped by 1 base and J by 4 bases, with 13 bases between them. This CDR3 is built from 15 residues. The CDR3 reads CASSQVPSGGYGYTF. CDR3 sequence (DNA): TGTGCCAGCAGCCAAGTACCGTCGGGAGGCTATGGCTACACCTTC.

This clonotype was counted only a few times. V usage is TRBV7-2 and J usage is TRBJ2-2; D might be TRBD2 (6 bases). Germline CDR1 SGHTA, CDR2 FQGNSA. Trimming left V 2 bases short and J 4 bases short, with 11 bases between. CDR3 length: 15 amino acids. The CDR3 DNA is TGTGCCAGCAGCTTAAGACTAGTGGGCACCGGGGAGCTGTTTTTT. It specifies CASSLRLVGTGELFF. Variable domain in full (rest from reference TRBV7-2 and TRBJ2-2): GAGVSQSPSNKVTEKGKDVELRCDPISGHTALYWYRQSLGQGLEFLIYFQGNSAPDKSGLPSDRFSAERTGGSVSTLTIQRTQQEDSAVYLCASSLRLVGTGELFFGEGSRLTVL.

At least ten counts were recorded for this clonotype. The chain is built from TRBV9 and TRBJ2-4; TRBD2 matches at 9 bases. J lost 3 bases, V lost 2 bases, and 3 bases had no gene match. Looked up from germline, CDR1 is SGDLS and CDR2 is YYNGEE. The CDR3 totals 15 residues. CDR3 nucleotides: TGTGCCAGCAGCGTTAGCGGGAGTAACAAAAACATTCAGTACTTC. Its protein is CASSVSGSNKNIQYF.

This sequence joins TRBV20-1 and TRBJ2-3, with 9 bases aligning to TRBD2. Trimming at V came to 0 bases and at J to 4 bases, leaving 5 bases not matched to a gene. Per germline, CDR1 DFQATT and CDR2 SNEGSKA (reference sequence). The CDR3 covers 15 residues. The CDR3 nucleotides are TGCAGTGCTAGAGAGCGGCTAGCGGGGTCAGATACGCAGTATTTT. Its protein is CSARERLAGSDTQYF.

This clonotype was seen many times. The V call is TRBV5-8, the J call TRBJ1-5; 7 bases align to TRBD1. The CDR3 contains 13 residues. CDR1 SGHTS and CDR2 YDEGEE come from the germline V gene. With 4 bases clipped from V and 7 bases from J, the junction kept 5 bases outside the gene matches. The CDR3 coding sequence is TGTGCCAGCAGCACCAACAGGGGACAGCCCCAGCATTTT. It specifies CASSTNRGQPQHF.

There are a few counts of this clonotype. The chain couples TRBV7-2 to TRBJ2-3; D call uncertain. The length of the CDR3 is 15 residues. V was clipped by 5 bases and J by 3 bases, with 15 bases between them. Germline V gene lookup returns CDR1 SGHTA and CDR2 FQGNSA. CDR3 DNA: TGTGCCAGCAGCCCCGTGCCTCTGATGACAGATACGCAGTATTTT. This codes for CASSPVPLMTDTQYF.

This clonotype has a handful of counts. The CDR3 DNA reads TGTGCCAGCTCACGACCGGGACAGGGTTACAATGAGCAGTTCTTC. Protein: CASSRPGQGYNEQFF. The V call is TRBV18, the J call TRBJ2-1; 9 positions agree with TRBD1. V lost 4 bases to trimming and J lost 4 bases; unmatched junction nucleotides: 5. The V gene's germline CDR1 is KGHSH and CDR2 LQKENI. The CDR3 sequence is 15 residues long.

Many counts were recorded for this clonotype. CDR3 coding DNA: TGTGCCAGCATACGAACCGGCGGGAGTTACGAGCAGTACTTC. This translates into CASIRTGGSYEQYF. The chain joins TRBV6-1 to TRBJ2-7; TRBD2 agrees at 7 bases. Germline values: CDR1 MNHNS, CDR2 SASEGT. The CDR3 sequence is 14 residues long. V was clipped by 7 bases and J by 4 bases; unmatched bases: 10.

The rearrangement links TRBV27 to TRBJ2-5, with TRBD1 matching over 8 bases. CDR1 is MNHEY, CDR2 SMNVEV, per germline (reference sequence). The CDR3 consists of 13 residues. The trim removed 8 bases at V and 4 bases at J, leaving 6 bases unmatched. The CDR3 spells CASGRTGRETQYF. The CDR3 DNA reads TGTGCCAGCGGGAGGACAGGGCGAGAGACCCAGTACTTC.

In this sample, this clonotype turned up a few times. The rearrangement links TRBV6-2 or TRBV6-3 to TRBJ2-7; 8 nucleotides align to TRBD2. The J segment lost 6 bases and the V segment lost 5 bases, leaving 9 bases of the junction unmatched. The CDR3 contains 14 residues. Germline CDR1 reads MNHEY; CDR2 reads SVGEGT. The CDR3 DNA sequence: TGTGCCAGCAGTAGAAGCGGGAGTGCTGGCGAGCAGTACTTC. It translates to CASSRSGSAGEQYF.

The chain combines TRBV18 with TRBJ2-5, with 8 bases fitting TRBD1. CDR3 length: 15 amino acids. CDR1 is KGHSH, CDR2 LQKENI, per germline. Germline trimming cut 1 base from V and 3 bases from J; bases unmatched to any gene: 4. The CDR3 reads CASSPLRQGKETQYF. The CDR3 DNA sequence: TGTGCCAGCTCACCACTGAGACAGGGGAAAGAGACCCAGTACTTC.